This T cell receptor (beta chain) was sequenced in a study of Graves' ophthalmopathy and Graves' hyperthyroidism. Study-level information: Peripheral blood sampling occurred at initial diagnosis, before any treatment. General study findings and limits: Its predictions of ophthalmopathy progression gave the model around 71% sensitivity and 72.22% specificity. The authors also found most expanded thyroid clonotypes above 0.001 frequency in blood.

Beta-chain TCR CDR3 regions were amplified from RNA transcripts. First-round RT-PCR employed HTBI primers, with a second-round multiplex PCR after it. MiXCR, run by TCRdb on the multiplex PCR reads, gives a single entry per CDR3 protein. This table holds 400,000 to 450,000 distinct CDR3 sequences, over 20% found once. The germline gives CDR1 SEHNR, CDR2 FQNEAQ (reference sequence). This CDR3 is built from 14 residues. Trimming cost V 5 bases and J 3 bases, with 13 bases left between them. The stable label applied to hyperthyroidism with no ophthalmopathy within 18 months of follow-up. This clonotype was picked up many times. Its specificity is not known.

The chain joins TRBV7-9 to TRBJ1-1; no clear D. This sequence originates from a woman aged 18-29 years with stable Graves' hyperthyroidism. Material: peripheral blood. CDR3 sequence: CASSPAGDYTEAFF. The CDR3 nucleotides read TGTGCCAGCAGCCCCGCCGGGGATTACACTGAAGCTTTCTTT.